One sample yielded the 31 T cell receptor beta chains listed below, sequenced in a study of blood T cell repertoires in COVID-19. The method was immunoSEQ multiplex PCR; TCRdb's version includes in-frame clones alone and lacks a portion of them. Among some 100,000 clones listed, roughly 90% were seen once. The sequenced sample consisted of peripheral blood. The origin of the receptors is a man in his 70s with acute or convalescent COVID-19.

J is TRBJ1-1 and V is TRBV11-3; D gene uncertain. Germline CDR1 SGHNT, CDR2 YENEEA. CDR3 length equals 14 residues. Trimming took off 1 base at V and 10 bases at J, with 16 bases between the two ends. This CDR3 reads CASSLGYRGKGAFF. CDR3 sequence (DNA): TGTGCCAGCAGCTTAGGGTACCGGGGAAAAGGAGCTTTCTTT.

The V and J genes are TRBV5-1 and TRBJ2-7; TRBD2 matches 14 bases. CDR1 and CDR2 from the germline V gene are SGHRS and YFSETQ. J lost 7 bases, V lost 4 bases, and 4 bases had no gene match. This CDR3 spans 14 amino acids. For the CDR3, the DNA is TGCGCCAGCAGCGGGACTAGCGGGAGTGGTGAGCAGTACTTC. Residues: CASSGTSGSGEQYF.

This clone is a singleton in its sample. This rearrangement joins TRBV5-1 to TRBJ1-3, with TRBD1 as a possible D gene (5 bases). CDR1 SGHRS and CDR2 YFSETQ come from the germline V gene. The CDR3 extends over 13 amino acids. Deletions cut 4 bases from V and 3 bases from J, with 8 bases between. CDR3 region: CASSPDSGNTIYF. CDR3 nucleotide sequence: TGCGCCAGCAGCCCCGACAGTGGAAACACCATATATTTT.

This clone was seen a single time. This chain joins TRBV9 and TRBJ1-5; D ambiguous. The V end was cut by 0 bases, the J end by 8 bases, with 9 bases between. This CDR3 is 13 amino acids long. Germline V gene sequence: CDR1 SGDLS, CDR2 YYNGEE. Here the CDR3 DNA reads TGTGCCAGCAGCGTAGGGAGGGCGGAGCCCCAGCATTTT. It yields the protein CASSVGRAEPQHF.

The chain employs TRBV6-2 or TRBV6-3 and TRBJ1-1, with no clear D. This CDR3 is built from 14 residues. In germline, CDR1 is MNHEY, CDR2 SVGEGT. V lost 0 bases to trimming and J lost 6 bases, with 11 bases between them. CDR3 bases: TGTGCCAGCAGTTACTCGCCCGGCGGTTCTGAAGCTTTCTTT. Its translation is CASSYSPGGSEAFF.

CDR3 residues: CASTPRTLYGYTF. The CDR3 region has the DNA TGTGCCAGTACCCCCCGGACACTCTATGGCTACACCTTC. The chain couples TRBV19 to TRBJ1-2, with a tentative D call TRBD1 (5 bases). The CDR3 is made up of 13 amino acids. V gave up 7 bases and J gave up 4 bases, with 13 bases separating them. Germline V gene sequence: CDR1 LNHDA, CDR2 SQIVND (reference sequence).

The chain uses TRBV6-5 and TRBJ2-7; 9 bases agree with TRBD2. The CDR3 runs to 15 residues. Germline V gene data show CDR1 as MNHEY and CDR2 as SVGAGI. J lost 2 bases, V lost 2 bases, and 4 bases had no gene match. The CDR3 protein is CASSYGLAPTYEQYF. The CDR3 bases are TGTGCCAGCAGTTACGGACTAGCGCCCACCTACGAGCAGTACTTC.

The chain couples TRBV5-8 to TRBJ2-3; TRBD2 matches 9 bases. After removal of 4 bases from V and 4 bases from J, the junction contained 7 bases not matched to a gene. Germline V CDR1 and CDR2: SGHTS, YDEGEE. The length of the CDR3 is 15 residues. CDR3 in amino acids: CASSTLAGAADTQYF. The CDR3 nucleotides are TGTGCCAGCAGCACCTTAGCGGGAGCGGCAGATACGCAGTATTTT.

This chain links TRBV12-3 or TRBV12-4 with TRBJ2-5; D uncertain. CDR3 length: 12 amino acids. V was trimmed by 5 bases and J by 5 bases, leaving 9 bases between them. CDR3 amino acids: CASSRVSETQYF. The DNA for the CDR3 is TGTGCCAGCAGTAGAGTCTCCGAGACCCAGTACTTC.

The rearrangement links TRBV19 to TRBJ1-5; D is perhaps TRBD1 (5 bases). The CDR3 is 15 amino acids. Trimming removed 10 bases from V and 1 base from J, with 17 bases in between. Germline values: CDR1 LNHDA, CDR2 SQIVND (reference sequence). Written as DNA, the CDR3 is TGTGCCACTAATCCGGGGGAGTGGAGCAATCAGCCCCAGCATTTT. Its translation is CATNPGEWSNQPQHF. The full variable domain, rest sourced from reference TRBV19 and TRBJ1-5, is DGGITQSPKYLFRKEGQNVTLSCEQNLNHDAMYWYRQDPGQGLRLIYYSQIVNDFQKGDIAEGYSVSREKKESFPLTVTSAQKNPTAFYLCATNPGEWSNQPQHFGDGTRLSIL.

The chain employs TRBV18 and TRBJ1-3; unclear D gene. Deletions cut 3 bases from V and 2 bases from J, with 11 bases between. Per germline, CDR1 KGHSH and CDR2 LQKENI. This CDR3 is built from 15 residues. In nucleotides, the CDR3 is TGTGCCAGCTCACCCCCGGGAGCCCCTGGAAACACCATATATTTT. Its translation: CASSPPGAPGNTIYF.

Worth noting for this clone: This sample includes further DNA sequences coding for the same CDR3. The rearrangement uses TRBV6-2 or TRBV6-3 and TRBJ2-1; 8 bases are shared with TRBD2. The CDR3 length is 16 residues. V was clipped by 9 bases and J by 0 bases; unmatched bases: 10. Germline V lookup: CDR1 MNHEY, CDR2 SVGEGT. CDR3 protein: CASSGVAGSSYNEQFF. Here the CDR3 DNA reads TGTGCCAGTAGTGGCGTAGCGGGAAGCTCCTACAATGAGCAGTTCTTC.

V and J are TRBV5-1 and TRBJ1-2; tentatively, D is TRBD1 (6 bases). Trimming pared 4 bases from V and 4 bases from J, leaving 14 bases between. This CDR3 has 14 residues. CDR1 is SGHRS, CDR2 YFSETQ, per germline. The DNA for the CDR3 is TGCGCCAGCAGCCAAGGGGGGGGGCCCTATGGCTACACCTTC. This sequence encodes CASSQGGGPYGYTF.

The V call is TRBV11-3, the J call TRBJ2-7; 11 bases map to TRBD2. The CDR3 runs 17 residues. V gave up 1 base and J gave up 4 bases; unmatched junction bases: 9. Germline loops: CDR1 SGHNT, CDR2 YENEEA. The CDR3: CASSLVVLAGVPYEQYF. Here the CDR3 DNA reads TGTGCCAGCAGCTTAGTTGTACTAGCGGGAGTACCGTACGAGCAGTACTTC.

As DNA, the CDR3 is TGTGCCAGCAGTTACTCGCGCCAGGGTTGGGGCTACACCTTC. This sequence encodes CASSYSRQGWGYTF. The rearrangement joins TRBV6-5 to TRBJ1-2; TRBD1 is a possible D gene (5 bases). The CDR3 extends over 14 amino acids. Germline V gene data show CDR1 as MNHEY and CDR2 as SVGAGI. With 0 bases removed from V and 8 bases from J, the gap between germline ends came to 13 bases.

This clone was seen a single time. This chain connects TRBV7-9 to TRBJ2-6, with no clear D. The CDR3 covers 14 residues. CDR1 SEHNR and CDR2 FQNEAQ come from the germline V gene (reference sequence). Trimming took off 3 bases at V and 0 bases at J, with 3 bases between the two ends. This chain's CDR3 is CASSFHSGANVLTF. The CDR3 coding sequence is TGTGCCAGCAGCTTTCACTCTGGGGCCAACGTCCTGACTTTC.

The CDR3 here is CASSEAYSSNTEAFF. The CDR3 coding sequence is TGTGCCAGCAGTGAAGCGTACAGCTCGAACACTGAAGCTTTCTTT. V and J are TRBV6-1 and TRBJ1-1; D remains ambiguous. Germline CDR1 and CDR2: MNHNS and SASEGT. This CDR3 region has 15 residues. The V and J ends lost 0 bases and 1 base respectively, with 9 bases between them.

The J gene is TRBJ2-7, the V gene TRBV5-1; D might be TRBD2 (5 bases). The CDR3 spans 11 residues. Per the germline V gene, CDR1 is SGHRS and CDR2 is YFSETQ. The V end lost 6 bases, the J end lost 4 bases, and 8 bases lay between the germline ends. The CDR3 region is CASNAGYEQYF. The CDR3 DNA sequence: TGCGCCAGCAATGCGGGTTACGAGCAGTACTTC.

The chain joins TRBV7-3 to TRBJ2-7; D uncertain. V lost 5 bases and J lost 2, with 10 bases in between. The CDR3 sequence is 13 residues long. Germline V CDR1 and CDR2: SGHTA, FQGTGA. The CDR3 region is CASSPDTAYEQYF. Written as DNA, the CDR3 is TGTGCCAGCAGCCCCGATACGGCCTACGAGCAGTACTTC.

The chain joins TRBV5-1 to TRBJ1-2; D ambiguous. The CDR3 totals 14 residues. Germline CDR1 and CDR2: SGHRS and YFSETQ. Trimming took off 5 bases at V and 9 bases at J, with 20 bases between the two ends. CDR3 region: CASSSAATGISYTF. For the CDR3, the DNA is TGCGCCAGCAGTTCCGCGGCAACCGGTATTAGCTACACCTTC.

The rearrangement joins TRBV19 to TRBJ1-5, with TRBD1 identical over 7 bases. Germline-derived CDR1 and CDR2 are LNHDA and SQIVND (reference sequence). The CDR3 totals 17 residues. The junction had 15 bases not matched to a gene; V was cut back by 6 bases and J by 4 bases. CDR3: CASRGTATLRPNQPQHF. The CDR3 nucleotides read TGTGCCAGTAGAGGGACAGCGACTCTCAGACCAAATCAGCCCCAGCATTTT.

This clone appeared a single time. This chain joins TRBV18 and TRBJ1-1; maybe TRBD1 (6 bases). There are 14 residues in the CDR3. Germline V gives CDR1 KGHSH, CDR2 LQKENI. V lost 1 base and J lost 4, with 10 bases in between. CDR3 protein: CASSPLGGPTEAFF. The CDR3, as DNA: TGTGCCAGCTCACCACTAGGGGGTCCCACTGAAGCTTTCTTT. Complete variable domain (other parts from reference TRBV18 and TRBJ1-1): NAGVMQNPRHLVRRRGQEARLRCSPMKGHSHVYWYRQLPEEGLKFMVYLQKENIIDESGMPKERFSAEFPKEGPSILRIQQVVRGDSAAYFCASSPLGGPTEAFFGQGTRLTVV.

V usage is TRBV13 and J usage is TRBJ1-1, with 8 bases aligning to TRBD1. CDR3 length: 11 residues. Germline CDR1 PRHDT, CDR2 FYEKMQ (reference sequence). After removal of 4 bases from V and 11 bases from J, the junction contained 3 bases not matched to a gene. As DNA, the CDR3 is TGTGCCAGCAGCTCCAGGGGGCAGGCTTTCTTT. It specifies CASSSRGQAFF. Variable domain in full (rest from reference TRBV13 and TRBJ1-1): AAGVIQSPRHLIKEKRETATLKCYPIPRHDTVYWYQQGPGQDPQFLISFYEKMQSDKGSIPDRFSAQQFSDYHSELNMSSLELGDSALYFCASSSRGQAFFGQGTRLTVV.

J is TRBJ2-3 and V is TRBV6-5, with 8 positions matching TRBD2. Trimming at V came to 6 bases and at J to 4 bases, leaving 6 bases not matched to a gene. This CDR3 spans 14 amino acids. Germline CDR1 MNHEY, CDR2 SVGAGI. DNA of the CDR3: TGTGCCAGCAGGACGGGGGGGCGGTCAGATACGCAGTATTTT. This codes for CASRTGGRSDTQYF.

This chain's CDR3 is CASGKTGIQETQYF. DNA of the CDR3: TGTGCCAGCGGCAAAACAGGGATCCAAGAGACCCAGTACTTC. The chain carries TRBV5-6 and TRBJ2-5; tentatively, D is TRBD1 (6 bases). V shed 7 bases and J shed 1 base, with 14 bases lying between them. This CDR3 comprises 14 residues. Germline CDR1 and CDR2: SGHDT and YYEEEE.

The chain has TRBV5-5 and TRBJ1-6, with 7 nucleotides matching TRBD1. CDR3 length: 15 amino acids. V dropped 3 bases and J dropped 4; count of bases not matched to a gene: 4. Germline loops: CDR1 SGHKS, CDR2 YYEKEE (reference sequence). The CDR3 loop is CASSYGQVYNSPLHF. The CDR3 nucleotides read TGTGCCAGCAGCTACGGACAGGTGTATAATTCACCCCTCCACTTT.

The chain employs TRBV4-2 and TRBJ2-7; D perhaps matches TRBD1 (5 bases). The CDR3 sequence is 13 residues long. Germline CDR1 is LGHNA and CDR2 is YNFKEQ. V was pared by 0 bases and J by 4 bases, with 7 bases between. CDR3 coding DNA: TGTGCCAGCAGCCAAGATTCAGGGTACGAGCAGTACTTC. This codes for CASSQDSGYEQYF.

The chain joins TRBV7-8 to TRBJ1-3, with a tentative D call TRBD1 (5 bases). Trimming left V 5 bases short and J 0 bases short, with 11 bases between. The germline V gene has CDR1 SGHVS and CDR2 FQNEAQ. The CDR3 covers 15 residues. The CDR3 region is CASSQGAHSGNTIYF. Here the CDR3 DNA reads TGTGCCAGCAGCCAAGGGGCTCACTCTGGAAACACCATATATTTT.

The J gene is TRBJ1-1, the V gene TRBV6-5; D remains ambiguous. Germline CDR1 and CDR2: MNHEY and SVGAGI. Trimming cost V 11 bases and J 4 bases, with 14 bases left between them. The CDR3 spans 12 residues. The CDR3 loop reads CASFVGGTEAFF. In DNA, the CDR3 is TGTGCCTCCTTCGTGGGAGGCACTGAAGCTTTCTTT.

The chain joins TRBV9 to TRBJ2-7; TRBD2 matches 8 bases. Per germline, CDR1 SGDLS and CDR2 YYNGEE. With 4 bases clipped from V and 0 bases from J, the junction kept 9 bases outside the gene matches. This CDR3 is 16 amino acids long. The CDR3 region has the DNA TGTGCCAGCAGCCCTCAAGGGAGCGGGAGCTCCTACGAGCAGTACTTC. It specifies CASSPQGSGSSYEQYF.

This clone has a handful of counts. The chain carries TRBV30 and TRBJ2-3, with TRBD2 as a possible D gene (7 bases). CDR1 is GTSNPN, CDR2 SVGIG, per germline (reference sequence). Trimming shortened V by 2 bases and J by 5 bases, and 14 bases separated the two germline ends. The CDR3 is made up of 14 amino acids. The DNA for the CDR3 is TGTGCCTGGAGTCATCCGGGGGGCAGAGATACGCAGTATTTT. Protein sequence: CAWSHPGGRDTQYF.